This T cell receptor beta chain was sequenced during a study of blood T cell repertoires in COVID-19. Study context: Sources were T cells, B-cell-depleted T cells, or PBMCs; the material itself was cDNA or gDNA.

V was pared by 3 bases and J by 7 bases, with 12 bases of the junction left unmatched. CDR1 is LGHDT, CDR2 YNNKEL, per germline (reference sequence). The length of the CDR3 is 17 residues. Categorization into cohorts depended on clinical history that participants reported. During the 2 weeks before they entered the study, exposed participants had met someone with a PCR-confirmed or clinician-diagnosed COVID-19 case. Authors' data handling: From reference gene primer amplification, estimates of nucleated cell counts were derived. TCRdb's table, derived via immunoSEQ multiplex PCR, lists solely in-frame clones and lacks some. V, J and clone size are those of that table, while D and trimming were read from the DNA. The sample has approximately 150,000 clones, roughly 87% seen once; the top ten hold less than 5%.

The chain has TRBV3-1 (or the pseudogene TRBV3-2) and TRBJ2-7; 13 nucleotides agree with TRBD2. This clonotype originated in a woman in her thirties or forties who had been exposed to COVID-19. The specimen sequenced was PBMCs or T cells enriched from blood (not recorded which). The CDR3 reads CASSHASTSGRAGEQYF. The CDR3 DNA reads TGTGCCAGCAGCCACGCCTCCACTAGCGGGAGGGCAGGTGAGCAGTACTTC.